The 21 T cell receptor beta chains reported below all come from one sample, sequenced in a study of blood T cell repertoires in COVID-19. The repertoire was sequenced with immunoSEQ multiplex PCR; TCRdb's copy has only in-frame clones and lacks some. The sample has 85,000 to 100,000 clones; 79% are singletons. The sample comprised peripheral blood. These receptors came from a woman older than 75 with active or convalescent COVID-19.

The chain combines TRBV18 with TRBJ2-1; D is uncertain. This CDR3 has 15 residues. Trimming removed 3 bases at V and 0 bases at J, with 9 bases between. Looked up from germline, CDR1 is KGHSH and CDR2 is LQKENI. The CDR3 loop is CASSPNSRSYNEQFF. CDR3 bases: TGTGCCAGCTCACCTAACAGCCGCTCCTACAATGAGCAGTTCTTC.

The chain uses TRBV29-1 and TRBJ1-4, with 7 bases fitting TRBD1. The CDR3 totals 13 residues. Trimming at V came to 7 bases and at J to 8 bases, leaving 10 bases not matched to a gene. The V gene's germline CDR1 is SQVTM and CDR2 ANQGSEA. The chain's CDR3 is CSARQGTGEKLFF. The CDR3 DNA sequence: TGCAGCGCCCGACAGGGAACGGGAGAAAAACTGTTTTTT.

The chain has TRBV6-4 and TRBJ2-1; TRBD2 aligns across 13 bases. Germline CDR1 MRHNA, CDR2 SNTAGT. The length of the CDR3 is 17 residues. Trimming at V came to 6 bases and at J to 8 bases, leaving 13 bases not matched to a gene. The chain's CDR3 is CASSRRPTSGRVYEQFF. The CDR3 DNA reads TGTGCCAGCAGCCGGAGACCTACTAGCGGGAGGGTCTATGAGCAGTTCTTC.

This chain joins TRBV4-3 and TRBJ1-5; TRBD1 aligns across 7 bases. The trim removed 0 bases at V and 2 bases at J, leaving 4 bases unmatched. CDR1 is LGHNA, CDR2 YSLEER, per germline. The CDR3 has 16 amino acids. The CDR3: CASSQDRGTGNQPQHF. The CDR3 DNA reads TGCGCCAGCAGCCAAGATCGTGGGACAGGCAATCAGCCCCAGCATTTT.

In its sample, this clone was seen a few times. The gene calls are TRBV10-3 and TRBJ2-1; no clear D gene. V lost 7 bases to trimming and J lost 9 bases, with 13 bases between them. The CDR3 has 12 amino acids. CDR1 is ENHRY and CDR2 is SYGVKD in the germline V gene. CDR3 protein: CAITPGPGEQFF. Written as DNA, the CDR3 is TGTGCCATCACCCCCGGCCCGGGTGAGCAGTTCTTC.

This clone was seen only a few times. CDR3 sequence (DNA): TGTGCCAGCAGCGTAGGAGGGGGTTGGGACAATGAGCAGTTCTTC. The encoded protein is CASSVGGGWDNEQFF. This sequence joins TRBV9 and TRBJ2-1, with D tentatively TRBD1 (6 bases). Trimming pared 0 bases from V and 5 bases from J, leaving 12 bases between. Germline V gene data show CDR1 as SGDLS and CDR2 as YYNGEE. This CDR3 is built from 15 residues.

Note on this clone: Other DNA sequences in this sample translate to the same CDR3. The chain links TRBV4-3 to TRBJ1-1, with TRBD1 matching 7 bases. This CDR3 contains 13 residues. Trimming cost V 1 base and J 4 bases; bases outside gene matches: 0. The germline CDR1 and CDR2 sequences are LGHNA and YSLEER. The CDR3 region is CASSQGQGTEAFF. The CDR3 DNA follows: TGCGCCAGCAGCCAAGGACAGGGCACTGAAGCTTTCTTT.

The chain uses TRBV5-4 and TRBJ2-7; perhaps TRBD1 as D (6 bases). The germline V and J ends were trimmed by 2 bases and 5 bases, with 11 bases remaining between them. This CDR3 contains 13 residues. Germline CDR1 SGHNT, CDR2 YYREEE (reference sequence). The DNA for the CDR3 is TGTGCCAGCAGCTTACAGGGATCCAACGAGCAGTACTTC. Translated: CASSLQGSNEQYF. Looking up the rest from reference TRBV5-4 and TRBJ2-7 gives the full variable domain: ETGVTQSPTHLIKTRGQQVTLRCSSQSGHNTVSWYQQALGQGPQFIFQYYREEENGRGNFPPRFSGLQFPNYSSELNVNALELDDSALYLCASSLQGSNEQYFGPGTRLTVT.

V is TRBV5-6 and J is TRBJ2-7; tentatively, D is TRBD2 (8 bases). The V and J ends lost 4 bases and 3 bases respectively, with 20 bases between them. The CDR3 length is 16 residues. Per germline, CDR1 SGHDT and CDR2 YYEEEE. The CDR3 is CASSLREGAELYEQYF. CDR3 in DNA: TGTGCCAGCAGCCTCCGGGAGGGGGCAGAACTCTACGAGCAGTACTTC.

The rearrangement links TRBV7-8 to TRBJ2-2; a weak D match, TRBD1 (5 bases). Germline CDR1 SGHVS, CDR2 FQNEAQ. This CDR3 is 14 amino acids long. V dropped 5 bases and J dropped 5 bases, with 12 bases sitting between them. The CDR3 reads CASSASRVTGELFF. The CDR3 bases are TGTGCCAGCAGCGCCTCCAGGGTTACCGGGGAGCTGTTTTTT.

The chain recombines TRBV4-3 with TRBJ2-2; D perhaps matches TRBD1 (6 bases). Trimming removed 1 base at V and 2 bases at J, with 11 bases between. There are 16 residues in the CDR3. CDR1 is LGHNA, CDR2 YSLEER, per germline. CDR3 sequence (DNA): TGCGCCAGCAGCCAAGTTGGGACACCTAACACCGGGGAGCTGTTTTTT. This sequence encodes CASSQVGTPNTGELFF.

The chain carries TRBV9 and TRBJ2-7, with 7 bases matching TRBD1. The CDR3 loop spans 14 amino acids. Trimming removed 0 bases from V and 7 bases from J; junction bases left unmatched: 7. CDR1 is SGDLS and CDR2 is YYNGEE in the germline V gene. This CDR3 reads CASSVGRGLGEQYF. CDR3 nucleotides: TGTGCCAGCAGCGTAGGAAGGGGGCTGGGGGAGCAGTACTTC.

This rearrangement joins TRBV10-3 to TRBJ2-6; the match to TRBD2 covers 10 bases. The germline gives CDR1 ENHRY, CDR2 SYGVKD. With 3 bases clipped from V and 4 bases from J, the junction kept 9 bases outside the gene matches. The CDR3 is 18 amino acids. The CDR3 protein is CAISESTSGTGGANVLTF. CDR3 nucleotides: TGTGCCATCAGTGAATCTACTAGCGGGACAGGCGGGGCCAACGTCCTGACTTTC.

The chain uses TRBV11-2 and TRBJ2-3; TRBD1 matches at 7 bases. Per germline, CDR1 SGHAT and CDR2 FQNNGV. CDR3 size: 14 residues. Germline trimming cut 4 bases from V and 4 bases from J; bases unmatched to any gene: 5. CDR3 nucleotides: TGTGCCAGCAGCTCTACAGGGGTGGCAGATACGCAGTATTTT. This encodes CASSSTGVADTQYF.

This chain uses TRBV27 with TRBJ2-1, with 14 bases fitting TRBD2. Trimming took 2 bases from V and 9 from J; bases not matched to a gene: 6. Germline V gives CDR1 MNHEY, CDR2 SMNVEV (reference sequence). This CDR3 spans 16 amino acids. CDR3 amino acids: CASSLERLAGGGEQFF. The CDR3 DNA follows: TGTGCCAGCAGTTTAGAGAGACTAGCGGGAGGGGGTGAGCAGTTCTTC.

The chain combines TRBV4-1 with TRBJ2-1; maybe TRBD2 (5 bases). In germline, CDR1 is MGHRA, CDR2 YSYEKL. The V and J ends lost 2 bases and 3 bases respectively, with 8 bases between them. There are 14 residues in the CDR3. The CDR3 DNA sequence: TGCGCCAGCAGCCAAAGGACTGACTACAATGAGCAGTTCTTC. Translating it yields CASSQRTDYNEQFF.

The chain links TRBV18 to TRBJ2-7; D is possibly TRBD2 (6 bases). The CDR3 sequence is 14 residues long. The germline V gene encodes CDR1 KGHSH and CDR2 LQKENI. The germline V and J ends were trimmed by 2 bases and 5 bases, with 13 bases remaining between them. Here the CDR3 reads CASSPGEGRNEQYF. The CDR3 nucleotides read TGTGCCAGCTCACCAGGAGAAGGGAGGAACGAGCAGTACTTC.

The chain combines TRBV19 with TRBJ2-3; 8 nucleotides line up with TRBD2. This CDR3 comprises 15 residues. V lost 3 bases to trimming and J lost 2 bases; unmatched junction nucleotides: 4. Germline CDR1 is LNHDA and CDR2 is SQIVND (reference sequence). In DNA, the CDR3 is TGTGCCAGTAGTATCCAGCGGGAGAACACAGATACGCAGTATTTT. Translation: CASSIQRENTDTQYF.

The V and J genes are TRBV28 and TRBJ2-7; 9 bases align to TRBD2. CDR1 is MDHEN, CDR2 SYDVKM, per germline. The CDR3 loop spans 15 amino acids. V was clipped by 8 bases and J by 5 bases; unmatched bases: 13. This CDR3 is CASGLYSGSRDEQYF. In DNA form, the CDR3 reads TGTGCCAGCGGACTATATAGCGGGAGTCGCGACGAGCAGTACTTC. The entire variable domain, with the rest obtained from reference TRBV28 and TRBJ2-7, is as follows: DVKVTQSSRYLVKRTGEKVFLECVQDMDHENMFWYRQDPGLGLRLIYFSYDVKMKEKGDIPEGYSVSREKKERFSLILESASTNQTSMYLCASGLYSGSRDEQYFGPGTRLTVT.

This clone came up a few times. The rearrangement uses TRBV18 and TRBJ1-2; TRBD1 aligns across 7 bases. After removal of 2 bases from V and 7 bases from J, the junction contained 10 bases not matched to a gene. This CDR3 spans 15 amino acids. CDR1 and CDR2 from the germline V gene are KGHSH and LQKENI. CDR3: CASSPETGTWSGYTF. The CDR3 coding sequence is TGTGCCAGCTCACCAGAGACAGGGACCTGGAGTGGCTACACCTTC.

This sequence joins TRBV19 and TRBJ2-1; TRBD2 aligns across 12 bases. Germline-derived CDR1 and CDR2 are LNHDA and SQIVND (reference sequence). J gave up 3 bases and V 7 bases, and 7 bases lay outside the gene matches. The CDR3 loop spans 16 amino acids. CDR3 in amino acids: CASKTSGRGSYNEQFF. CDR3 in DNA: TGTGCCAGTAAGACTAGCGGGAGAGGCAGCTACAATGAGCAGTTCTTC.